Below are 23 T cell receptor beta chains sequenced from a single sample in a study of T cell responses to AZD1222 COVID-19 vaccine. TCRdb keeps only in-frame clones here, not all; method: immunoSEQ multiplex PCR. Of 98,000 or so clones in the sample, around nine tenths are singletons; the top ten hold 2.5% to 3.5%. Material: peripheral blood, obtained 28 days after the second dose of the MenACWY control vaccine. These receptors originate from an adult who received the MenACWY meningococcal vaccine as a control.

The V and J genes are TRBV9 and TRBJ2-1; a possible D gene is TRBD2 (7 bases). Germline CDR1 and CDR2: SGDLS and YYNGEE. The CDR3 has 17 residues. The germline V and J ends were trimmed by 0 bases and 5 bases, with 18 bases remaining between them. Here the CDR3 reads CASSVEMGRGPDNEQFF. DNA of the CDR3: TGTGCCAGCAGCGTAGAGATGGGGCGGGGGCCCGACAATGAGCAGTTCTTC.

This clone was seen a single time. This sequence joins TRBV28 and TRBJ1-4, with 8 bases aligning to TRBD1. The V segment lost 3 bases and the J segment 5 bases; nucleotides outside the gene matches: 2. Germline loops: CDR1 MDHEN, CDR2 SYDVKM. The CDR3 is 14 residues long. The CDR3, as DNA: TGTGCCAGCAGTTTCAACAGGGGGAATGAAAAACTGTTTTTT. Translating gives CASSFNRGNEKLFF.

This chain joins TRBV6-1 and TRBJ1-5; the D is unclear. V was shortened by 3 bases and J by 7 bases, with 10 bases between the two germline ends. Germline V gives CDR1 MNHNS, CDR2 SASEGT. The CDR3 has 13 amino acids. The DNA of the CDR3 is TGTGCCAGCAGTGACCAACATCGGCAGCCCCAGCATTTT. Translated: CASSDQHRQPQHF.

A word on this clone: A junction end diverges from the germline sequence, so it may reflect a read error. The V call is TRBV7-2, the J call TRBJ2-7, with a tentative D call TRBD2 (7 bases). From germline, CDR1 is SGHTA and CDR2 FQGNSA. This CDR3 comprises 15 residues. The CDR3 spells CASSLVRGASNEQYF. CDR3 DNA sequence: TGTGCCAGCAGCTTAGTTCGGGGGGCCTCCAACGAGCAGTACTTC.

The chain is built from TRBV2 and TRBJ1-1, with TRBD1 matching over 9 bases. The germline V gene encodes CDR1 SNHLY and CDR2 FYNNEI. After removal of 5 bases from V and 4 bases from J, the junction contained 5 bases not matched to a gene. The CDR3 spans 14 residues. The CDR3 nucleotides are TGTGCCAGCAGTTTACAGGGGGCGCCCACTGAAGCTTTCTTT. It translates to CASSLQGAPTEAFF.

V gene TRBV6-1 combines with J gene TRBJ2-7; D is possibly TRBD2 (5 bases). The CDR3 totals 11 residues. Germline-derived CDR1 and CDR2 are MNHNS and SASEGT. Trimming took 4 bases from V and 7 from J, leaving 8 bases between them. Here the CDR3 DNA reads TGTGCCAGCAGTGTAGCGAGGGAGCAGTACTTC. It yields the protein CASSVAREQYF.

The V gene is TRBV7-2, the J gene TRBJ2-7; tentatively, D is TRBD2 (5 bases). Germline V CDR1 and CDR2: SGHTA, FQGNSA. The CDR3 consists of 15 residues. Trimming removed 5 bases from V and 2 bases from J, with 16 bases in between. CDR3 sequence: CASSPDSTRTYEQYF. The CDR3 nucleotides read TGTGCCAGCAGCCCGGACTCCACCCGTACCTACGAGCAGTACTTC.

V is TRBV7-2 and J is TRBJ1-2, with D unresolved. This CDR3 is built from 14 residues. CDR1 and CDR2 (germline): SGHTA, FQGNSA. Trimming took off 3 bases at V and 4 bases at J, with 12 bases between the two ends. The CDR3 spells CASSFPGALYGYTF. Here the CDR3 DNA reads TGTGCCAGCAGCTTCCCAGGAGCCCTCTATGGCTACACCTTC.

The chain carries TRBV29-1 and TRBJ2-3, with TRBD2 identical over 12 bases. The germline V gene has CDR1 SQVTM and CDR2 ANQGSEA. Unmatched junction bases numbered 8, after V lost 3 bases and J lost 4 bases. The CDR3 spans 16 residues. The DNA for the CDR3 is TGCAGCGTTGAGGGTCTAGCGGGGGGGCGAGCAGATACGCAGTATTTT. Translated, it gives CSVEGLAGGRADTQYF.

The rearrangement joins TRBV30 to TRBJ1-5; 7 positions agree with TRBD1. CDR1 is GTSNPN, CDR2 SVGIG, per germline (reference sequence). The CDR3 extends over 15 amino acids. The J segment lost 0 bases and the V segment lost 4 bases, leaving 6 bases of the junction unmatched. CDR3 region: CAWKSDRFSNQPQHF. The CDR3 coding sequence is TGTGCCTGGAAATCGGACAGGTTTAGCAATCAGCCCCAGCATTTT.

This clone was recorded once. CDR3 protein: CASSQAGTGFYGYTF. CDR3 in DNA: TGTGCCAGCAGCCAAGCAGGGACAGGGTTCTATGGCTACACCTTC. The V gene is TRBV14, the J gene TRBJ1-2; 9 nucleotides match TRBD1. Germline-derived CDR1 and CDR2 are SGHDN and FVKESK. The CDR3 runs to 15 residues. The V gene end was trimmed by 1 base and the J gene end by 4 bases; junction bases not matched to a gene: 4.

This chain uses TRBV2 with TRBJ2-5; D is ambiguous. V lost 3 bases to trimming and J lost 2 bases, with 7 bases between them. This CDR3 is 13 amino acids long. The germline gives CDR1 SNHLY, CDR2 FYNNEI. This chain's CDR3 is CASSDGFQETQYF. CDR3 nucleotides: TGTGCCAGCAGTGACGGGTTTCAAGAGACCCAGTACTTC.

This clone was seen just once. This rearrangement joins TRBV18 to TRBJ2-1; possibly TRBD1 for D (5 bases). Germline values: CDR1 KGHSH, CDR2 LQKENI. CDR3 length equals 16 residues. V was shortened by 2 bases and J by 7 bases, with 18 bases between the two germline ends. CDR3 amino acids: CASSPEKGLAGNEQFF. CDR3 DNA: TGTGCCAGCTCACCAGAGAAAGGTTTGGCAGGGAATGAGCAGTTCTTC.

In this sample, this clone turned up a few times. J is TRBJ2-3 and V is TRBV5-1; a possible D gene is TRBD2 (5 bases). The V end lost 3 bases, the J end lost 2 bases, and 10 bases lay between the germline ends. The CDR3 covers 14 residues. Per germline, CDR1 SGHRS and CDR2 YFSETQ. The CDR3, as DNA: TGCGCCAGCAGCTCGGGGTCTTACACAGATACGCAGTATTTT. Protein sequence: CASSSGSYTDTQYF.

The rearrangement joins TRBV7-6 to TRBJ1-2, with D unresolved. The V gene lost 1 base and the J gene lost 4 bases, with 13 bases spanning the gap. The CDR3 contains 15 residues. Germline V CDR1 and CDR2: SGHVS, FNYEAQ. The chain's CDR3 is CASSLVGNSPYGYTF. The CDR3 DNA sequence: TGTGCCAGCAGCTTAGTGGGCAACTCCCCCTATGGCTACACCTTC.

V usage is TRBV5-1 and J usage is TRBJ2-3; 9 nucleotides line up with TRBD1. CDR1 and CDR2 from the germline V gene are SGHRS and YFSETQ. V shed 3 bases, J shed 1 base, and the junction held 6 bases outside the gene matches. The CDR3 covers 16 residues. The CDR3 sequence: CASSSGQGWGTDTQYF. The DNA of the CDR3 is TGCGCCAGCAGCTCGGGACAGGGATGGGGCACAGATACGCAGTATTTT. The full variable domain, with the rest looked up from reference TRBV5-1 and TRBJ2-3, is KAGVTQTPRYLIKTRGQQVTLSCSPISGHRSVSWYQQTPGQGLQFLFEYFSETQRNKGNFPGRFSGRQFSNSRSEMNVSTLELGDSALYLCASSSGQGWGTDTQYFGPGTRLTVL.

The chain is built from TRBV19 and TRBJ1-2; no clear D. This CDR3 spans 13 amino acids. The germline gives CDR1 LNHDA, CDR2 SQIVND (reference sequence). Trimming shortened V by 3 bases and J by 4 bases, and 9 bases separated the two germline ends. Here the CDR3 reads CASSILGSYGYTF. CDR3 DNA sequence: TGTGCCAGTAGTATTCTGGGGTCCTATGGCTACACCTTC. Filled out from reference TRBV19 and TRBJ1-2, the complete variable domain reads DGGITQSPKYLFRKEGQNVTLSCEQNLNHDAMYWYRQDPGQGLRLIYYSQIVNDFQKGDIAEGYSVSREKKESFPLTVTSAQKNPTAFYLCASSILGSYGYTFGSGTRLTVV.

V is TRBV6-5 and J is TRBJ2-7, with D unresolved. Trimming cost V 2 bases and J 5 bases, with 10 bases left between them. The CDR3 is made up of 13 amino acids. Germline lookup yields CDR1 MNHEY and CDR2 SVGAGI. The CDR3 DNA is TGTGCCAGCAGTTACAGTGGGGTGGACGAGCAGTACTTC. Amino acids: CASSYSGVDEQYF.

V is TRBV7-2 and J is TRBJ2-5; TRBD2 matches 10 bases. Germline V CDR1 and CDR2: SGHTA, FQGNSA. The CDR3 covers 15 residues. Trimming cost V 5 bases and J 3 bases; bases outside gene matches: 6. CDR3 bases: TGTGCCAGCAGCCCCCAAGCGGGGGGGGAAGAGACCCAGTACTTC. Its protein product is CASSPQAGGEETQYF.

This CDR3 is CASSQDPRTEQPQHF. The CDR3, as DNA: TGCGCCAGCAGCCAAGATCCCCGGACAGAGCAGCCCCAGCATTTT. The chain links TRBV4-3 to TRBJ1-5; D is perhaps TRBD1 (6 bases). The V end lost 0 bases, the J end lost 7 bases, and 13 bases lay between the germline ends. Per germline, CDR1 LGHNA and CDR2 YSLEER. There are 15 residues in the CDR3.

The CDR3 loop reads CASSIPGYGLRGPNTGELFF. CDR3 nucleotides: TGTGCCAGTAGTATCCCAGGGTACGGTTTGCGAGGGCCGAACACCGGGGAGCTGTTTTTT. The V call is TRBV19, the J call TRBJ2-2; D is possibly TRBD1 or TRBD2 (5 bases each). Germline V gene data show CDR1 as LNHDA and CDR2 as SQIVND (reference sequence). Trimming removed 3 bases at V and 0 bases at J, with 23 bases between. The CDR3 contains 20 residues.

The chain recombines TRBV19 with TRBJ1-5, with D perhaps matching TRBD1 (6 bases). The length of the CDR3 is 15 residues. Trimming removed 5 bases from V and 0 bases from J, with 11 bases in between. CDR1 LNHDA and CDR2 SQIVND come from the germline V gene (reference sequence). CDR3 sequence: CASSLTGYSNQPQHF. Written as DNA, the CDR3 is TGTGCCAGTAGTCTCACAGGGTATAGCAATCAGCCCCAGCATTTT.

The chain links TRBV5-5 to TRBJ2-3, with TRBD1 identical over 10 bases. The J segment lost 1 base and the V segment lost 0 bases, leaving 11 bases of the junction unmatched. This CDR3 contains 19 residues. CDR1 and CDR2 from the germline V gene are SGHKS and YYEKEE (reference sequence). CDR3 sequence: CASSLGFRTGGARTDTQYF. CDR3 in DNA: TGTGCCAGCAGCTTGGGTTTTCGGACAGGGGGGGCCCGCACAGATACGCAGTATTTT.